This T cell receptor (beta chain) comes out of a study of cytomegalovirus exposure and HLA in healthy donors. Study-wide background: According to later analysis, the same platform produced the 120 or so validation and about 700 first-cohort repertoires. Findings and limits, study-wide: Most TCR sequences were seen very rarely across donors, but some public TCRs occurred in many. The tendency of first-cohort TCR clusters to co-occur in the 130 or so validation repertoires was identified by a subsequent analysis.

The donors were part of the validation cohort, which consisted of 120 subjects and was separate from the first cohort of about 720 subjects. CDR1 and CDR2 (germline): LNHDA, SQIVND (reference sequence). V lost 5 bases to trimming and J lost 0 bases, with 10 bases between them. CDR3 length equals 15 residues. This table comes from immunoSEQ multiplex PCR, and its TCRdb copy is limited to in-frame clones, with some not included. In the table there are 60,000 to 85,000 clones, 94% of which are singletons. This clone turned up a few times. The antigen is undetermined. The rearrangement links TRBV19 to TRBJ2-2; D is perhaps TRBD2 (6 bases). The clonotype comes from a young man in good health and CMV-seropositive. Sequencing was performed on PBMCs. CDR3 in DNA: TGTGCCAGTAGTGAGCGGGCGACGAACACCGGGGAGCTGTTTTTT. It codes for CASSERATNTGELFF.